These 17 T cell receptor beta chains originate from one sample sequenced in a study of PD-L1 blockade in urothelial cancer. Sequencing used immunoSEQ multiplex PCR; TCRdb keeps in-frame clones, though not all of them. This table holds roughly 90,000 clones, roughly 90% found once. Specimen: PBMCs, collected around atezolizumab (anti-PD-L1) treatment. The receptors were gathered from a man aged 55 to 70 with urothelial cancer.

The chain recombines TRBV5-4 with TRBJ1-1; D is perhaps TRBD1 (5 bases). Germline V gene sequence: CDR1 SGHNT, CDR2 YYREEE (reference sequence). V dropped 0 bases and J dropped 4 bases, with 10 bases sitting between them. The CDR3 is made up of 14 amino acids. CDR3 in DNA: TGTGCCAGCAGCTTGGTAGGGGCCGCCACTGAAGCTTTCTTT. It yields the protein CASSLVGAATEAFF.

V is TRBV4-1 and J is TRBJ2-4; 10 bases agree with TRBD1. The CDR3 consists of 20 residues. Looked up from germline, CDR1 is MGHRA and CDR2 is YSYEKL. Germline trimming cut 0 bases from V and 0 bases from J; bases unmatched to any gene: 11. In DNA form, the CDR3 reads TGCGCCAGCAGCCAAGATCCCGGGACAGGGGACTATTCAGCCAAAAACATTCAGTACTTC. Protein sequence: CASSQDPGTGDYSAKNIQYF.

This chain links TRBV28 with TRBJ2-5, with 7 nucleotides matching TRBD2. Germline CDR1 reads MDHEN; CDR2 reads SYDVKM. The CDR3 totals 15 residues. J was trimmed by 5 bases and V by 2 bases; bases with no gene match: 8. The DNA of the CDR3 is TGTGCCAGCAGTTTAGCGGGGCGGGAGCGGGAGACCCAGTACTTC. Amino acid sequence: CASSLAGRERETQYF.

The rearrangement joins TRBV4-3 to TRBJ1-3, with D perhaps matching TRBD1 (6 bases). Trimming shortened V by 1 base and J by 0 bases, and 16 bases separated the two germline ends. This CDR3 contains 18 residues. Germline-derived CDR1 and CDR2 are LGHNA and YSLEER. CDR3 in DNA: TGCGCCAGCAGCCAAGCTCCCACAGGGCCGAGCTCTGGAAACACCATATATTTT. Protein sequence: CASSQAPTGPSSGNTIYF.

The gene calls are TRBV4-1 and TRBJ2-7; TRBD1 matches 12 bases. J was trimmed by 5 bases and V by 4 bases; bases with no gene match: 6. Germline values: CDR1 MGHRA, CDR2 YSYEKL. The CDR3 runs 15 residues. CDR3 in amino acids: CASSRLGQGADEQYF. Written as DNA, the CDR3 is TGCGCCAGCAGCCGCCTGGGACAGGGGGCGGACGAGCAGTACTTC.

V gene TRBV27 combines with J gene TRBJ2-2, with no clear D. The germline V gene encodes CDR1 MNHEY and CDR2 SMNVEV (reference sequence). V was pared by 3 bases and J by 7 bases, with 12 bases between. CDR3 length: 14 amino acids. CDR3 sequence: CASSFISGGGELFF. The CDR3 DNA is TGTGCCAGCAGTTTCATCTCTGGCGGCGGGGAGCTGTTTTTT.

The CDR3 sequence: CASSLAGTGTEAFF. CDR3 coding DNA: TGCGCCAGCAGCTTGGCCGGGACAGGTACTGAAGCTTTCTTT. This chain uses TRBV5-1 with TRBJ1-1; 8 nucleotides line up with TRBD1. The CDR3 is made up of 14 amino acids. V shed 0 bases, J shed 5 bases, and the junction held 3 bases outside the gene matches. Germline lookup yields CDR1 SGHRS and CDR2 YFSETQ.

This clone was counted a few times. The chain has TRBV4-2 and TRBJ1-1; D not certain. Trimming removed 5 bases at V and 0 bases at J, with 10 bases between. The CDR3 loop spans 14 amino acids. Germline V CDR1 and CDR2: LGHNA, YNFKEQ. DNA for the CDR3: TGTGCCAGCAGCAAGACTAGTATGAACACTGAAGCTTTCTTT. Translation: CASSKTSMNTEAFF.

The chain employs TRBV5-1 and TRBJ1-6, with D unclear. The V end lost 0 bases, the J end lost 5 bases, and 6 bases lay between the germline ends. The CDR3 is made up of 14 amino acids. Per germline, CDR1 SGHRS and CDR2 YFSETQ. CDR3 in amino acids: CASSLGQNNSPLHF. CDR3 nucleotide sequence: TGCGCCAGCAGCTTGGGGCAGAATAATTCACCCCTCCACTTT.

The chain links TRBV25-1 to TRBJ2-7, with 7 bases aligning to TRBD1. With V trimmed by 8 bases and J by 2 bases, 0 bases remained unmatched. The CDR3 loop spans 11 amino acids. Germline CDR1 reads MGHDK; CDR2 reads SYGVNS. For the CDR3, the DNA is TGTGCCAGCGGGACAGCCTACGAGCAGTACTTC. The encoded protein is CASGTAYEQYF.

The V and J genes are TRBV7-2 and TRBJ2-1, with D possibly being TRBD2 (5 bases). Germline V gives CDR1 SGHTA, CDR2 FQGNSA. The CDR3 spans 15 residues. Trimming left V 6 bases short and J 3 bases short, with 15 bases between. CDR3 nucleotide sequence: TGTGCCAGCAGGTTTAGAGGGCTAGGCTACAATGAGCAGTTCTTC. It translates to CASRFRGLGYNEQFF.

The V and J genes are TRBV7-3 and TRBJ2-7, with TRBD1 matching 8 bases. The CDR3 contains 15 residues. Unmatched junction bases numbered 9, after V lost 3 bases and J lost 5 bases. CDR1 and CDR2 from the germline V gene are SGHTA and FQGTGA. The CDR3 loop is CASSFSPGQAHEQYF. DNA of the CDR3: TGTGCCAGCAGCTTCTCGCCGGGACAGGCCCACGAGCAGTACTTC.

This clone was counted only a few times. The V call is TRBV4-3, the J call TRBJ2-1; perhaps TRBD2 as D (6 bases). CDR3 length: 18 amino acids. Trimming pared 0 bases from V and 4 bases from J, leaving 19 bases between. Germline CDR1 and CDR2: LGHNA and YSLEER. CDR3 loop: CASSQDSVWRDPYNEQFF. Written as DNA, the CDR3 is TGCGCCAGCAGCCAAGACTCCGTCTGGCGGGACCCTTACAATGAGCAGTTCTTC.

V is TRBV4-2 and J is TRBJ2-1; 9 bases line up with TRBD1. The CDR3 totals 13 residues. Trimming took 3 bases from V and 9 from J; bases not matched to a gene: 3. The germline CDR1 and CDR2 sequences are LGHNA and YNFKEQ. The CDR3: CASSQTGGSEQFF. Here the CDR3 DNA reads TGTGCCAGCAGCCAGACAGGGGGTAGTGAGCAGTTCTTC.

The V and J genes are TRBV6-1 and TRBJ1-5; 7 bases map to TRBD1. Germline assignment: CDR1 MNHNS and CDR2 SASEGT. This CDR3 region has 12 residues. The ends lost 6 bases at V and 10 bases at J; junction bases unmatched: 6. In DNA, the CDR3 is TGTGCCAGCAGGCGTCAGGGGGACCCCCAGCATTTT. The encoded protein is CASRRQGDPQHF.

This sequence joins TRBV5-4 and TRBJ2-3; TRBD1 matches at 7 bases. In germline, CDR1 is SGHNT, CDR2 YYREEE (reference sequence). The CDR3 spans 13 residues. J gave up 4 bases and V 3 bases, and 2 bases lay outside the gene matches. The CDR3 DNA reads as TGTGCCAGCAGCTACAGGGGAGCAGATACGCAGTATTTT. It specifies CASSYRGADTQYF.

V and J are TRBV7-6 and TRBJ2-7; 12 positions agree with TRBD2. This CDR3 contains 15 residues. In germline, CDR1 is SGHVS, CDR2 FNYEAQ. Trimming cost V 7 bases and J 2 bases; bases outside gene matches: 6. CDR3 coding DNA: TGTGCCAGCACCTCCCTAGCGGGAGGGCCCTACGAGCAGTACTTC. Amino acid sequence: CASTSLAGGPYEQYF.